This T cell receptor (beta chain) was sequenced in a study of cytomegalovirus exposure and HLA in healthy donors. Study overall: From HLA-typed donors, an early data release held some 80 million unique TCRs. Findings and limits, study-wide: Whilst most TCR sequences proved rare, a subset of public TCRs occurred across many donors. Reports indicate that TCR beta sequences accurately predicted the HLA-A and HLA-B alleles of most subjects.

This PCR relied on a set of 60 Vbeta primers and 13 Jbeta primers. Measured with immunoSEQ multiplex PCR; TCRdb has only the in-frame clones, and not every one. The sample records about 190,000 clones, roughly 80% being singletons. Germline V gives CDR1 SGHTS, CDR2 YDEGEE. This CDR3 has 15 amino acids. With V trimmed by 4 bases and J by 5 bases, 8 bases remained unmatched. For this clone: The antigen is not known.

This receptor was taken from a woman in her 30s in good health and CMV-seropositive. The V and J genes are TRBV5-8 and TRBJ2-3, with 9 bases identical to TRBD1. The sample was PBMCs. This CDR3 is CASSQQGAGGDTQYF. The CDR3 region has the DNA TGTGCCAGCAGCCAACAGGGGGCCGGGGGAGATACGCAGTATTTT.